The 16 T cell receptor beta chains in this list originate from one sample, sequenced in a study of vaccination and CD4 T cells after COVID-19. The study sequenced cultured CD4+ T cell DNA using the Oncomine TCR Beta short-read assay. TCRdb used MiXCR to reprocess the PCR reads, holding one entry per CDR3 protein. The data contain roughly 15,000 distinct CDR3 sequences, 55% to 65% of them singletons. Treatment specified: approximately nine-day PBMC culture with coronavirus spike peptide pools or control peptides (ViraFEST assay). These receptors are not linked to any known antigen. The material sequenced was CD4+ T cells from blood, cultured in vitro. The receptor source for this set is a human donor who had recovered from COVID-19.

The chain's CDR3 is CASRLTVNGGGYTF. DNA of the CDR3: TGTGCCAGCAGACTTACGGTAAACGGGGGTGGCTACACCTTC. J is TRBJ1-2 and V is TRBV28; possibly TRBD1 for D (5 bases). Trimming left V 6 bases short and J 7 bases short, with 18 bases between. CDR3 length: 14 residues. Looked up from germline, CDR1 is MDHEN and CDR2 is SYDVKM.

This rearrangement joins TRBV6-1 to TRBJ1-6; D is ambiguous. Trimming removed 4 bases from V and 0 bases from J, with 4 bases in between. This CDR3 has 14 amino acids. In germline, CDR1 is MNHNS, CDR2 SASEGT. CDR3 nucleotides: TGTGCCAGCAGTGGGCGCTCCTATAATTCACCCCTCCACTTT. The encoded protein is CASSGRSYNSPLHF.

There are a few counts of this clonotype. The chain links TRBV6-1 to TRBJ2-3; the D gene is possibly TRBD1 (5 bases). This CDR3 region has 14 residues. The ends were cut back, 2 bases at V and 0 bases at J, with 6 bases in the middle. Germline V gene lookup returns CDR1 MNHNS and CDR2 SASEGT. The CDR3 DNA follows: TGTGCCAGCAGTGAAAGGGGCAGCACAGATACGCAGTATTTT. It codes for CASSERGSTDTQYF.

The chain combines TRBV7-6 with TRBJ2-5; 8 bases match TRBD2. Trimming took 1 base from V and 4 from J; bases not matched to a gene: 14. Germline V gene data show CDR1 as SGHVS and CDR2 as FNYEAQ. The CDR3 is 18 residues long. The CDR3 spells CASSLVFKGLASVETQYF. DNA for the CDR3: TGTGCCAGCAGCTTAGTCTTTAAAGGACTAGCATCTGTAGAGACCCAGTACTTC.

CDR3 DNA sequence: TGTGCCAGCAGTCAAGGGCCCGAAGCCAGTCAAGAGACCCAGTACTTC. Its translation: CASSQGPEASQETQYF. The chain links TRBV7-9 to TRBJ2-5; no reliable D call. The length of the CDR3 is 16 residues. V shed 6 bases and J shed 2 bases, with 19 bases lying between them. In germline, CDR1 is SEHNR, CDR2 FQNEAQ (reference sequence).

The chain couples TRBV7-6 to TRBJ2-1; TRBD2 is a possible D gene (5 bases). Looked up from germline, CDR1 is SGHVS and CDR2 is FNYEAQ. V lost 5 bases, J lost 0 bases, and 14 bases lay in between. The CDR3 extends over 16 amino acids. In nucleotides, the CDR3 is TGTGCCAGCAGCGAAAGACGGGAAAGCTCCTACAATGAGCAGTTCTTC. This encodes CASSERRESSYNEQFF.

V is TRBV6-1 and J is TRBJ1-1, with TRBD1 identical over 7 bases. Germline CDR1 MNHNS, CDR2 SASEGT. Trimming took 5 bases from V and 4 from J; bases not matched to a gene: 7. This CDR3 is 14 amino acids long. CDR3 sequence reads: CASSPGQESTEAFF. The CDR3 coding sequence is TGTGCCAGCAGTCCCGGACAGGAATCCACTGAAGCTTTCTTT.

This clonotype has a handful of counts. CDR3 coding DNA: TGTGCCAGCACGGGGGGGCTGACCTACGAGCAGTACTTC. It translates to CASTGGLTYEQYF. The chain links TRBV25-1 to TRBJ2-7; 8 bases agree with TRBD2. The V gene end was trimmed by 7 bases and the J gene end by 2 bases; junction bases not matched to a gene: 4. The CDR3 contains 13 residues. Germline V CDR1 and CDR2: MGHDK, SYGVNS.

The V call is TRBV6-1, the J call TRBJ2-3; 9 bases map to TRBD2. The CDR3 is made up of 16 amino acids. The germline V gene has CDR1 MNHNS and CDR2 SASEGT. Trimming removed 0 bases from V and 3 bases from J; junction bases left unmatched: 4. CDR3: CASSEALSGGTDTQYF. In DNA form, the CDR3 reads TGTGCCAGCAGTGAAGCGCTCAGCGGGGGGACAGATACGCAGTATTTT.

The chain is built from TRBV10-3 and TRBJ2-7; TRBD2 matches 7 bases. This CDR3 is built from 14 residues. Germline values: CDR1 ENHRY, CDR2 SYGVKD. Losses at the gene ends were 3 bases for V and 2 bases for J; bases not matched to a gene: 4. The CDR3 sequence: CAISETSDTYEQYF. As DNA, the CDR3 is TGTGCCATCAGTGAAACTAGCGATACCTACGAGCAGTACTTC.

This chain links TRBV12-3 or TRBV12-4 with TRBJ1-5; D might be TRBD1 (5 bases). CDR3 length: 15 amino acids. V shed 5 bases and J shed 3 bases, with 14 bases lying between them. The CDR3 protein is CASSRDGFINQPQHF. The CDR3 bases are TGTGCCAGCAGTCGGGACGGATTCATCAATCAGCCCCAGCATTTT.

J is TRBJ2-1 and V is TRBV6-1; D remains unclear. V dropped 4 bases and J dropped 5 bases, with 9 bases sitting between them. This CDR3 region has 13 residues. Germline loops: CDR1 MNHNS, CDR2 SASEGT. The CDR3 here is CASSGLRNNEQFF. CDR3 bases: TGTGCCAGCAGTGGACTCCGTAACAATGAGCAGTTCTTC.

The V call is TRBV4-2, the J call TRBJ2-7; D is undetermined. CDR1 is LGHNA, CDR2 YNFKEQ, per germline. Trimming stripped 0 bases from V and 0 bases from J, with 9 bases between. CDR3 size: 15 residues. CDR3 in DNA: TGTGCCAGCAGCCAAGATTTCGTCGCCTCCTACGAGCAGTACTTC. Residues: CASSQDFVASYEQYF.

CDR3 coding DNA: TGTGCCAGCAGTTCCGGAGGGGCAACTAATGAAAAACTGTTTTTT. Protein product: CASSSGGATNEKLFF. The chain employs TRBV27 and TRBJ1-4; TRBD1 might be the D (5 bases). The ends were cut back, 4 bases at V and 0 bases at J, with 9 bases in the middle. The germline CDR1 and CDR2 sequences are MNHEY and SMNVEV (reference sequence). The CDR3 contains 15 residues.

The chain combines TRBV2 with TRBJ2-3, with D perhaps TRBD1 or TRBD2 (5 bases each). This CDR3 is built from 12 residues. Germline CDR1 is SNHLY and CDR2 is FYNNEI. The V end was cut by 4 bases, the J end by 7 bases, with 9 bases between. This CDR3 reads CASSGGDHTQYF. DNA of the CDR3: TGTGCCAGCAGTGGAGGGGACCATACGCAGTATTTT.

This clonotype showed up just once. The chain employs TRBV6-2 or TRBV6-3 and TRBJ2-2, with 13 bases that match TRBD2. CDR3 length: 20 residues. Looked up from germline, CDR1 is MNHEY and CDR2 is SVGEGT. V shed 8 bases and J 1 base; nucleotides not matched to a gene: 16. This chain's CDR3 is CASVTRPPGLAGRNTGELFF. CDR3 sequence (DNA): TGTGCCAGCGTGACAAGACCCCCGGGACTAGCGGGACGGAACACCGGGGAGCTGTTTTTT.